What follows describes a single T cell receptor beta chain. The data originate from a study of blood T cell repertoires in COVID-19. Study details: Samples taken during acute and convalescent COVID-19 were collected in the United States, Italy and Spain. PBMCs, B-cell-depleted T cells, or T cells were the source of the cDNA or gDNA that made up the material.

Original processing notes: Nucleated cell counts were estimated from reference gene primer amplification. The data were produced by immunoSEQ multiplex PCR, yet TCRdb's version contains in-frame clones alone and is incomplete. The D gene and trimming were derived from the DNA, and the V and J assignments and clone size from that table. The sample shows approximately 45,000 clones, about nine tenths of them seen only once. The sequencing input was peripheral blood. The source of this sequence is a human donor in a cohort sampled during active COVID-19.

CDR3 nucleotides: TGTGCCAGCAGTAAGGACAGGGGGCAAGAGACCCAGTACTTC. Encoded protein: CASSKDRGQETQYF. The chain is built from TRBV6-2 or TRBV6-3 and TRBJ2-5; 10 bases align to TRBD1. The CDR3 is made up of 14 amino acids. The germline V gene has CDR1 MNHEY and CDR2 SVGEGT. The V and J ends lost 5 bases and 2 bases, in that order; junction bases with no gene match: 2.